The T cell receptor (beta chain) described here comes from a study of blood T cell repertoires in COVID-19 (dated by TCRdb to 2020 to 2021). As for the study more broadly: Samples from collaborators originated in the United States, Italy and Spain and spanned both the acute and convalescent phases of COVID-19. The prospective study material was composed of cDNA or gDNA derived from T cells, B-cell-depleted T cells, or PBMCs. Subjects who had been exposed to COVID-19, were actively infected with it, or had recovered from it provided the deeply sampled blood TCRbeta repertoires that made up the dataset. The repertoires were released in a freely available public database intended as a resource for research on the immune response to SARS-CoV-2. Samples were obtained from the ongoing ImmuneRACE study (first 160 participants) and from 1,254 subjects provided by 6 global collaborators. The sample metadata nearly always contained a de-identified subject ID, COVID-19 status, age in years and sex. HLA class I and class II types, where available, came from metadata supplied by the sample provider rather than from assay-based typing.

On the study overall, not on this receptor specifically: How much clinical and demographic metadata was included differed by source and by participant, and the metadata was provided uncurated.

Notes on this clone: Its antigen has not been determined. There are no base qualities to consult, and no much larger clone falls within one base.

Each collaborating institution followed its own protocols to collect whole blood in K2EDTA tubes. Collaborator samples were shipped for TCRbeta analysis as frozen whole blood, isolated PBMCs, or DNA extracted from either sample type. TCRbeta CDR3 regions were amplified from genomic DNA using the immunoSEQ Assay, a bias-controlled multiplex PCR. The source study handled its data this way. The number of nucleated cells in each sample was estimated by amplification of reference gene primers within the assay. To quantify the absolute abundance of each unique TCRbeta CDR3 rearrangement, sequence reads were collapsed and filtered. For each sample, productive Simpson clonality was calculated by taking the square root of Simpson's diversity index across productive rearrangements. TCRdb's version of the immuneACCESS table is confined to in-frame rearrangements and falls short of the full clone set. An unresolved V gene accounts for under half of the shortfall where checked; the remainder is of unknown origin. The V and J calls and the clone size are those of that table, but D and trimming were determined from the DNA. This sample lists roughly 60,000 clones; about 80% were detected once. The ten largest clonotypes hold around 3.5% of the sample.

The trim is 5 bases for V and 0 bases for J, with a gap of 19 bases between the germline ends. As encoded in the germline V gene, CDR1 is SGHTA while CDR2 is FQGNSA. The CDR3 contains 17 residues, cysteine and phenylalanine counted. Of the read, only the CDR3 DNA is kept; its 51 bases are in frame from base 1. This clonotype originated in a man between 60 and 75 years old with acute or convalescent COVID-19. Sequenced material: peripheral blood. Recombination linked TRBV7-2 to TRBJ1-2; a tentative D match to TRBD1 spans 6 bases. The nucleotide sequence is TGTGCCAGCAGCCCAACAGGGTCAGCCCTTTCTAACTATGGCTACACCTTC. This sequence encodes CASSPTGSALSNYGYTF.